The rows below give T cell receptor beta chains drawn from one sample of a study of identical twins. MiXCR, applied by TCRdb to the 5' RACE reads, yields one record per CDR3 protein. The sample includes about 890,000 distinct CDR3 sequences, 9% to 15% of them seen just once. This sample was also put to use in a study of yellow fever vaccine responses in identical twins.

The sample was PBMCs. Receptors originate from a woman aged 18-29 years in good health. CDR3s include the opening cysteine and the closing phenylalanine or tryptophan. D genes are given only for firm matches. Size tells how often a clone was seen (once, few, many) or the class of an expanded clone, and some rows leave it out.

TRBD1 few TRBJ2-2 TRBV12-3/TRBV12-4 TGTGCCAGCATCCTGGGACAGGGCAACACCGGGGAGCTGTTTTTT CASILGQGNTGELFF
TRBD2 many TRBJ2-2 TRBV12-3/TRBV12-4 TGTGCCAGCAGTTTACTTACTAGCGGTACCGGGGAGCTGTTTTTT CASSLLTSGTGELFF
TRBD1 many TRBJ2-3 TRBV2 TGTGCCAGCAGTGGACCGGGACAGAGCACAGATACGCAGTATTTT CASSGPGQSTDTQYF
NA many TRBJ2-1 TRBV12-3/TRBV12-4 TGTGCCAGCAGCCAGGCAAGGACCTCCTACAATGAGCAGTTCTTC CASSQARTSYNEQFF
NA few TRBJ2-5 TRBV10-3 TGTGCCATCAGTGAATTTCGGCAAGAGACCCAGTACTTC CAISEFRQETQYF
NA NA TRBJ1-1 TRBV10-3 TGTGCCATCAGGGAGGGTGGGGCGTTTGAAGCTTTCTTT CAIREGGAFEAFF
TRBD2 few TRBJ2-3 TRBV10-3 TGTGCCATCAGTGAGTCTTCTAGCGGGCGTGGAGATACGCAGTATTTT CAISESSSGRGDTQYF
TRBD1 NA TRBJ2-1 TRBV5-1 TGCGCCAGCAGTAGCTTGACAGGGGGCTTACCGAGCTCCTACAATGAGCAGTTCTTC CASSSLTGGLPSSYNEQFF
NA many TRBJ1-1 TRBV27 TGTGCCAGCAGTTTAAGGCAGGGGCTGAACACTGAAGCTTTCTTT CASSLRQGLNTEAFF
TRBD2 many TRBJ2-3 TRBV6-1 TGTGCCAGCAGCCTAGCGGGGGACTTTTCCGATACGCAGTATTTT CASSLAGDFSDTQYF
NA many TRBJ2-1 TRBV4-2 TGTGCCAGCAGCCCCACTGTAGGACCCCCCTACAATGAGCAGTTCTTC CASSPTVGPPYNEQFF
NA few TRBJ2-7 TRBV6-2/TRBV6-3 TGTGCCAGCGGTCCCTGGGGGGAGCAGTACTTC CASGPWGEQYF
NA NA TRBJ2-1 TRBV5-1 TGCGCCAGCAGCTGGGAGGGGACAGACAATGAGCAGTTCTTC CASSWEGTDNEQFF
NA NA TRBJ2-1 TRBV7-3 TGTGCCAGCAGCCCCACGACTAGTTTTTCGGATGAGCAGTTCTTC CASSPTTSFSDEQFF
NA NA TRBJ2-1 TRBV5-1 TGCGCCAGCAAGGAAAGCTCCTACAATGAGCAGTTCTTC CASKESSYNEQFF
NA many TRBJ1-1 TRBV6-5 TGTGCCAGCAACGGCCGCGCTATCATGAACACTGAAGCTTTCTTT CASNGRAIMNTEAFF
TRBD1 many TRBJ1-4 TRBV12-3/TRBV12-4 TGTGCCAGCAGTTTTCGGCTACAGGGGAGGGGTGAAAAACTGTTTTTT CASSFRLQGRGEKLFF
NA NA TRBJ2-7 TRBV18 TGTGCCAGCTCACCCACAGTAGACTCCTACGAGCAGTACTTC CASSPTVDSYEQYF
NA many TRBJ2-2 TRBV4-2 TGTGCCAGCAGCCAAGTCTGGTCAGGGCCCAACACCGGGGAGCTGTTTTTT CASSQVWSGPNTGELFF
NA NA TRBJ1-1 TRBV3-1 TGTGCCAGCAGCCAAGGTGGCGGGGGAGGGGCGAACACTGAAGCTTTCTTT CASSQGGGGGANTEAFF
TRBD1 NA TRBJ1-1 TRBV5-1 TGCGCCAGCGGCCCCGGACAGGGGTACAATGAAGCTTTCTTT CASGPGQGYNEAFF
NA NA TRBJ2-7 TRBV2 TGTGCCAGCAGTGAAGAATCCCTCTCCTACGAGCAGTACTTC CASSEESLSYEQYF
NA few TRBJ2-3 TRBV12-3/TRBV12-4 TGTGCCAGCAGTTCTCTCAGCGGGAGCACAGATACGCAGTATTTT CASSSLSGSTDTQYF
NA few TRBJ2-5 TRBV3-1 TGTGCCAGCAGCCAAGATCCCCTAGTAGCGGAGACCCAGTACTTC CASSQDPLVAETQYF
TRBD1 few TRBJ2-5 TRBV25-1 TGTGCCAGCAGTCCCCGCAGGGGGCCTTTAGAGACCCAGTACTTC CASSPRRGPLETQYF
TRBD1 few TRBJ2-3 TRBV6-4 TGTGCCAGCAGTGATGGACAGGAGACAGATACGCAGTATTTT CASSDGQETDTQYF
TRBD1 few TRBJ1-2 TRBV12-3/TRBV12-4 TGTGCCAGCAGTCCAGGGGGCGCGGACTATGGCTACACCTTC CASSPGGADYGYTF
TRBD2 few TRBJ2-1 TRBV7-2 TGTGCCAGCAGCTCGACTAGCGGTTGGGAGCAGTTCTTC CASSSTSGWEQFF
NA few TRBJ1-2 TRBV7-8 TGTGCCAGCAGCTTATGGGCACAGGGCAACTATGGCTACACCTTC CASSLWAQGNYGYTF
NA NA TRBJ2-1 TRBV3-1 TGTGCCAGCAGTTACGAAAGTGGGACGAGTGAGCAGTTCTTC CASSYESGTSEQFF
TRBD1 few TRBJ1-4 TRBV20-1 TGCAGTGCTAGAGGGGAGGGGGCGCATGAAAAACTGTTTTTT CSARGEGAHEKLFF
NA few TRBJ1-4 TRBV19 TGTGCCAGTAGGGTTTTGTCTAATGAAAAACTGTTTTTT CASRVLSNEKLFF
TRBD1 many TRBJ2-3 TRBV10-3 TGTGCCACCAGGGACAGGGAACGGGCCACAGATACGCAGTATTTT CATRDRERATDTQYF
TRBD1 few TRBJ1-2 TRBV6-5 TGTGCCAGCAGTTACTCCGGGACAGGGTTTGGCTACACCTTC CASSYSGTGFGYTF
NA NA TRBJ2-7 TRBV27 TGTGCCAGCAGTTGGGGCGGCTCCTACGAGCAGTACTTC CASSWGGSYEQYF
NA many TRBJ2-3 TRBV29-1 TGCAGCCCTCGGCCCCTCGATACGCAGTATTTT CSPRPLDTQYF
TRBD1 NA TRBJ2-2 TRBV5-1 TGCGCCAGCAGCCCCAGTATACAGGGGGCCTCCGGGGAGCTGTTTTTT CASSPSIQGASGELFF
TRBD1 NA TRBJ2-4 TRBV27 TGTGCCAGCAGTTTCCTCAGAGGGGGCTCTGGCAAAAACATTCAGTACTTC CASSFLRGGSGKNIQYF
NA few TRBJ2-3 TRBV24-1 TGTGCCACCAGTGACTATCCATGGGGGGACGACGCAGATACGCAGTATTTT CATSDYPWGDDADTQYF
NA NA TRBJ2-2 TRBV29-1 TGCAGCGTTCGAACAGGCCTCCACTCCCAAAACACCGGGGAGCTGTTTTTT CSVRTGLHSQNTGELFF
NA few TRBJ1-1 TRBV29-1 TGCAGCGTCCGACAGGCAGGAGAGACTGAAGCTTTCTTT CSVRQAGETEAFF
NA NA TRBJ2-5 TRBV7-2 TGTGCCAGCAGCTTAAGGACCATGGGAGAGACCCAGTACTTC CASSLRTMGETQYF
TRBD1 few TRBJ1-1 TRBV20-1 TGCAGTGCTAGAAGACAGGGGCATTCGGAAGATGAAGCTTTCTTT CSARRQGHSEDEAFF
NA NA TRBJ2-5 TRBV20-1 TGCAGTGCTAGAGCCGGGCCGCAAGAGACCCAGTACTTC CSARAGPQETQYF
NA few TRBJ2-7 TRBV7-9 TGTGCCAGCAGCGATCTAGGCTACGAGCAGTACTTC CASSDLGYEQYF
NA NA TRBJ2-5 TRBV4-2 TGTGCCAGCAGCCAAGGGGGGGCCCCAGAGACCCAGTACTTC CASSQGGAPETQYF
NA NA TRBJ2-5 TRBV6-5 TGTGCCAGCAGTTACTCGTTAAACACAGGGTCAGAGACCCAGTACTTC CASSYSLNTGSETQYF
TRBD1 NA TRBJ1-5 TRBV20-1 TGCAGTGCGAGACGGGGGACAGACAATCAGCCCCAGCATTTT CSARRGTDNQPQHF
NA NA TRBJ2-1 TRBV12-3/TRBV12-4 TGTGCCAGTCGACCCCTGGAGGGCGAGCAGTTCTTC CASRPLEGEQFF
NA NA TRBJ1-6 TRBV3-1 TGTGCCAGCAGGACAGCGGAAAATTCACCCCTCCACTTT CASRTAENSPLHF
NA NA TRBJ2-1 TRBV5-1 TGCGCCAGCGGTCGGGGTCAGGGGGGCGATGAGCAGTTCTTC CASGRGQGGDEQFF
NA many TRBJ2-1 TRBV10-3 TGTGCCATCGGCCGGGAGTCGCGCTACAATGAGCAGTTCTTC CAIGRESRYNEQFF
TRBD2 few TRBJ2-1 TRBV7-7 TGTGCCAGCAGCTTAGTGGCGGGAGGGGGCTACAATGAGCAGTTCTTC CASSLVAGGGYNEQFF
NA many TRBJ2-7 TRBV5-1 TGCGCCAGCAGCCCGGGACCTAAAACCTACGAGCAGTACTTC CASSPGPKTYEQYF
TRBD1 many TRBJ2-7 TRBV12-3/TRBV12-4 TGTGCCAGCAGTTTCCGGGACAGCACCTACGAGCAGTACTTC CASSFRDSTYEQYF
TRBD2 few TRBJ2-1 TRBV28 TGTGCCAGCAGTTTGGGGGGGAGCGGGGGGCCTTACAATGAGCAGTTCTTC CASSLGGSGGPYNEQFF
NA many TRBJ2-1 TRBV12-3/TRBV12-4 TGTGCCAGCAGTTTAGTGGGCACAGGACCGAACAATGAGCAGTTCTTC CASSLVGTGPNNEQFF
TRBD2 NA TRBJ2-1 TRBV28 TGTGCCAGCAGTTTAGGGACTAGTAATTACAATGAGCAGTTCTTC CASSLGTSNYNEQFF
NA many TRBJ2-5 TRBV5-1 TGCGCCAGCAGCGTGGGACAAGAGACCCAGTACTTC CASSVGQETQYF